One and the same sample provided the 24 T cell receptor beta chains below, sequenced in a study of shared clonotypes between healthy human individuals. Profiled with immunoSEQ multiplex PCR; TCRdb holds only in-frame clones, not every one. This table holds under 2.5 million clones, 80% to 95% found once. Sequencing was performed on naive CD4+ T cells from PBMCs. Subset noted: CD45RA+ positively selected. Receptors were obtained from a young man in good health. Some clones in this sample may be carry-over from other donors' samples.

For the CDR3, the DNA is TGTGCCAGCAGCTTAGCGATGCGGTACGAGCAGTACTTC. Protein sequence: CASSLAMRYEQYF. This rearrangement joins TRBV7-2 to TRBJ2-7, with unresolved D. Per the germline V gene, CDR1 is SGHTA and CDR2 is FQGNSA. V was trimmed by 0 bases and J by 4 bases, leaving 7 bases between them. This CDR3 spans 13 amino acids.

A remark on this clone: At one end the junction does not follow the germline gene, possibly because of a read error. Here the CDR3 DNA reads TGTGCCATCAGTGAACGCGGACTCTTC. It codes for CAISERGLF. V usage is TRBV10-3 and J usage is TRBJ2-1, with D unresolved. The germline gives CDR1 ENHRY, CDR2 SYGVKD. There are 9 residues in the CDR3.

The chain uses TRBV7-3 and TRBJ2-7, with 11 bases that match TRBD2. This CDR3 has 18 residues. Germline CDR1 reads SGHTA; CDR2 reads FQGTGA. With V trimmed by 0 bases and J by 2 bases, 9 bases remained unmatched. The CDR3 loop reads CASSLTPWTSGPAYEQYF. In DNA, the CDR3 is TGTGCCAGCAGCTTAACCCCTTGGACTAGCGGGCCCGCCTACGAGCAGTACTTC.

The chain recombines TRBV28 with TRBJ2-2; D call uncertain. The CDR3 runs 14 residues. Per germline, CDR1 MDHEN and CDR2 SYDVKM. The V gene lost 7 bases and the J gene lost 3 bases, with 12 bases spanning the gap. For the CDR3, the DNA is TGTGCCAGCACCTATCTAAGGTACACCGGGGAGCTGTTTTTT. This translates into CASTYLRYTGELFF.

This chain joins TRBV7-3 and TRBJ2-6; D ambiguous. CDR3 length: 16 amino acids. Germline lookup yields CDR1 SGHTA and CDR2 FQGTGA. Deletions cut 0 bases from V and 0 bases from J, with 6 bases between. CDR3 in amino acids: CASSLTKNSGANVLTF. CDR3 coding DNA: TGTGCCAGCAGCTTAACGAAGAACTCTGGGGCCAACGTCCTGACTTTC.

The V call is TRBV7-6, the J call TRBJ2-2; D tentatively reads TRBD1 or TRBD2 (7 bases each). V lost 5 bases and J lost 2, with 12 bases in between. CDR1 is SGHVS and CDR2 is FNYEAQ in the germline V gene. The CDR3 has 15 residues. CDR3 coding DNA: TGTGCCAGCAGCCCAGGGGGGGGAAACACCGGGGAGCTGTTTTTT. This translates into CASSPGGGNTGELFF.

This chain uses TRBV19 with TRBJ2-1, with 9 positions matching TRBD1. The V gene end was trimmed by 3 bases and the J gene end by 7 bases; junction bases not matched to a gene: 7. The CDR3 is 15 residues long. The germline V gene has CDR1 LNHDA and CDR2 SQIVND (reference sequence). The CDR3 here is CASSIFGTGRNEQFF. As DNA, the CDR3 is TGTGCCAGTAGTATTTTTGGGACAGGGAGGAATGAGCAGTTCTTC.

The chain links TRBV7-2 to TRBJ2-3, with no clear D. V was cut by 1 base and J by 4 bases, with 9 bases left in between. CDR1 is SGHTA and CDR2 is FQGNSA in the germline V gene. CDR3 length: 14 residues. The CDR3 sequence is CASSLGGRSDTQYF. In nucleotides, the CDR3 is TGTGCCAGCAGCTTAGGTGGAAGATCAGATACGCAGTATTTT.

The chain combines TRBV27 with TRBJ2-7, with TRBD1 identical over 9 bases. With V trimmed by 6 bases and J by 1 base, 7 bases remained unmatched. Germline V gene data show CDR1 as MNHEY and CDR2 as SMNVEV (reference sequence). CDR3 length: 15 residues. The CDR3 is CASRRSGQGSYEQYF. The CDR3 coding sequence is TGTGCCAGCAGACGCTCGGGACAGGGATCCTACGAGCAGTACTTC.

Points on this clone: Other DNA sequences in this specimen translate into the identical CDR3. V gene TRBV28 combines with J gene TRBJ2-3, with 8 positions matching TRBD2. There are 13 residues in the CDR3. The trim removed 6 bases at V and 3 bases at J, leaving 2 bases unmatched. Germline-derived CDR1 and CDR2 are MDHEN and SYDVKM. The CDR3 DNA sequence: TGTGCCAGCAGCCCGGGAGGGACAGATACGCAGTATTTT. Residues: CASSPGGTDTQYF.

The chain carries TRBV5-1 and TRBJ2-1; maybe TRBD2 (5 bases). V shed 1 base and J shed 7 bases, with 15 bases lying between them. CDR3 length equals 15 residues. The germline V gene encodes CDR1 SGHRS and CDR2 YFSETQ. CDR3 region: CASSLWGEGRNEQFF. In DNA, the CDR3 is TGCGCCAGCAGCTTGTGGGGAGAGGGCCGGAATGAGCAGTTCTTC.

The chain employs TRBV5-4 and TRBJ1-2; D is perhaps TRBD1 (6 bases). The CDR3 runs to 19 residues. Trimming removed 0 bases from V and 0 bases from J, with 21 bases in between. The germline V gene has CDR1 SGHNT and CDR2 YYREEE (reference sequence). CDR3: CASSLDTAYREDSNYGYTF. The CDR3 region has the DNA TGTGCCAGCAGCTTGGATACAGCTTACAGGGAGGACTCTAACTATGGCTACACCTTC.

This chain links TRBV25-1 with TRBJ2-3, with D possibly being TRBD1 or TRBD2 (5 bases each). V was pared by 4 bases and J by 2 bases, with 7 bases between. The germline CDR1 and CDR2 sequences are MGHDK and SYGVNS. CDR3 size: 13 residues. In DNA, the CDR3 is TGTGCCAGCAGTGGGGACCCCACAGATACGCAGTATTTT. Its protein is CASSGDPTDTQYF.

The J gene is TRBJ1-5, the V gene TRBV11-2, with 10 positions matching TRBD1. From germline, CDR1 is SGHAT and CDR2 FQNNGV. Trimming removed 5 bases from V and 0 bases from J; junction bases left unmatched: 4. The CDR3 is made up of 16 amino acids. CDR3 in amino acids: CASSGTGADSNQPQHF. For the CDR3, the DNA is TGTGCCAGCAGCGGGACAGGGGCAGATAGCAATCAGCCCCAGCATTTT.

This clone was counted a few times. The V call is TRBV5-4, the J call TRBJ2-1; tentative D call: TRBD2 (6 bases). V was clipped by 0 bases and J by 14 bases, with 12 bases between them. This CDR3 comprises 12 residues. Germline CDR1 reads SGHNT; CDR2 reads YYREEE (reference sequence). The CDR3, as DNA: TGTGCCAGCAGCTTGGCGGGGGTGAGGGAGTTCTTC. Translating gives CASSLAGVREFF.

V usage is TRBV19 and J usage is TRBJ2-1; D unresolved. CDR3 length: 11 residues. The germline V and J ends were trimmed by 8 bases and 8 bases, with 10 bases remaining between them. Looked up from germline, CDR1 is LNHDA and CDR2 is SQIVND (reference sequence). CDR3 bases: TGTGCCAGTGACCAAGGCGATGAGCAGTTCTTC. Translated, it gives CASDQGDEQFF.

This clone was picked up one time. This rearrangement joins TRBV25-1 to TRBJ2-1, with a weak D call TRBD2 (5 bases). Germline V lookup: CDR1 MGHDK, CDR2 SYGVNS. Trimming stripped 4 bases from V and 5 bases from J, with 21 bases between. There are 17 residues in the CDR3. CDR3 coding DNA: TGTGCCAGCAGTGGGAGGCCGACACAAACCCCCCACAATGAGCAGTTCTTC. Its translation is CASSGRPTQTPHNEQFF.

This chain joins TRBV6-1 and TRBJ2-3; tentative D call: TRBD2 (5 bases). CDR3 length: 11 amino acids. Trimming took 6 bases from V and 6 from J, leaving 7 bases between them. Germline V gene data show CDR1 as MNHNS and CDR2 as SASEGT. The CDR3 coding sequence is TGTGCCAGCAGGTGGGAGGATACGCAGTATTTT. Translated, it gives CASRWEDTQYF.

The chain carries TRBV30 and TRBJ1-1; perhaps TRBD1 as D (6 bases). Trimming shortened V by 2 bases and J by 4 bases, and 14 bases separated the two germline ends. The germline V gene encodes CDR1 GTSNPN and CDR2 SVGIG (reference sequence). The CDR3 has 14 amino acids. The CDR3 loop is CAWSSEGVVTEAFF. CDR3 bases: TGTGCCTGGAGTTCTGAGGGGGTGGTCACTGAAGCTTTCTTT.

The V gene is TRBV7-6, the J gene TRBJ2-7; tentative D call: TRBD1 (6 bases). The CDR3 extends over 12 amino acids. CDR1 is SGHVS, CDR2 FNYEAQ, per germline. Trimming removed 8 bases from V and 4 bases from J, with 12 bases in between. The CDR3 sequence: CASGHGQYEQYF. DNA for the CDR3: TGTGCCAGCGGCCACGGACAGTACGAGCAGTACTTC.

The V and J genes are TRBV10-3 and TRBJ2-1, with 9 bases lining up with TRBD2. The trim removed 8 bases at V and 5 bases at J, leaving 7 bases unmatched. This CDR3 is 14 amino acids long. Germline CDR1 reads ENHRY; CDR2 reads SYGVKD. The CDR3 protein is CAISSLAGNNEQFF. The DNA for the CDR3 is TGTGCCATCTCTTCCCTAGCGGGGAACAATGAGCAGTTCTTC.

The gene calls are TRBV5-1 and TRBJ2-3; 13 positions agree with TRBD2. Germline loops: CDR1 SGHRS, CDR2 YFSETQ. The V segment lost 4 bases and the J segment 2 bases; nucleotides outside the gene matches: 4. This CDR3 is 16 amino acids long. The CDR3 nucleotides are TGCGCCAGCAGCCAGGGGACTAGCGGGATCACAGATACGCAGTATTTT. Its protein is CASSQGTSGITDTQYF.

As for this clone: Other nucleotide sequences from this sample produce the same CDR3. This chain's CDR3 is CASSVLAGVSDTQYF. DNA of the CDR3: TGTGCCAGCAGCGTGCTAGCGGGAGTTAGTGATACGCAGTATTTT. The chain is built from TRBV9 and TRBJ2-3; 10 positions match TRBD2. CDR1 and CDR2 from the germline V gene are SGDLS and YYNGEE. The CDR3 totals 15 residues. The junction had 6 bases not matched to a gene; V was cut back by 2 bases and J by 6 bases.

The genes are TRBV5-5 and TRBJ2-5; 8 bases map to TRBD2. Germline V gene data show CDR1 as SGHKS and CDR2 as YYEKEE (reference sequence). The CDR3 sequence is 15 residues long. The junction had 10 bases not matched to a gene; V was cut back by 0 bases and J by 9 bases. The CDR3 DNA reads as TGTGCCAGCAGCTTGGTTAGCGGGGCGTCGGGGGCCCAGTACTTC. Protein product: CASSLVSGASGAQYF. The full variable domain, its missing parts supplied by reference TRBV5-5 and TRBJ2-5, is DAGVTQSPTHLIKTRGQQVTLRCSPISGHKSVSWYQQVLGQGPQFIFQYYEKEERGRGNFPDRFSARQFPNYSSELNVNALLLGDSALYLCASSLVSGASGAQYFGPGTRLLVL.